This is a list of T cell receptor beta chains from one sample in a study of regulatory T cells in long-lasting Graves disease. TCRdb re-called the multiplex PCR reads through MiXCR, storing one row per CDR3 protein. The data hold fewer than 500,000 distinct CDR3 sequences, with about 17% observed a single time. The same sample was also studied in work on T cells in Graves' hyperthyroidism and ophthalmopathy.

The source was peripheral blood mononuclear cells (PBMCs), collected at new diagnosis, from a patient treated with antithyroid drugs. The origin of the receptors is a man aged 35 to 55 with Graves disease. The CDR3 runs from the conserved cysteine through the conserved F or W. A D gene is named only where the DNA matches it firmly. Only some rows state a clone size, as once, few, many or a class for expanded clones.

CDR3aa: CASSLRLAGFQETQYF
CDR3nt: TGTGCCAGCAGCTTACGACTAGCGGGGTTCCAAGAGACCCAGTACTTC
j_gene: TRBJ2-5
d_gene: TRBD2
abundance: NA
v_gene: TRBV7-2

CDR3aa: CASSPWTDLTGELFF
CDR3nt: TGTGCCAGCAGCCCATGGACAGATCTAACCGGGGAGCTGTTTTTT
j_gene: TRBJ2-2
d_gene: NA
abundance: few
v_gene: TRBV7-8

CDR3aa: CSVAREVGETQYF
CDR3nt: TGCAGTGTAGCTCGGGAAGTGGGGGAGACCCAGTACTTC
j_gene: TRBJ2-5
d_gene: NA
abundance: many
v_gene: TRBV20-1

CDR3aa: CASSQLAPYREQYF
CDR3nt: TGTGCCAGCTCACAACTAGCGCCATATAGGGAGCAGTACTTC
j_gene: TRBJ2-7
d_gene: TRBD2
abundance: many
v_gene: TRBV18

CDR3aa: CASSGREDTGELFF
CDR3nt: TGTGCCAGTAGCGGGAGAGAAGACACCGGGGAGCTGTTTTTT
j_gene: TRBJ2-2
d_gene: TRBD2
abundance: NA
v_gene: TRBV12-3/TRBV12-4

CDR3aa: CASSWGGGGADTQYF
CDR3nt: TGTGCCAGCAGCTGGGGTGGCGGAGGGGCAGATACGCAGTATTTT
j_gene: TRBJ2-3
d_gene: NA
abundance: many
v_gene: TRBV7-3

CDR3aa: CASSWGLTGYEQYF
CDR3nt: TGTGCCAGCAGTTGGGGACTCACAGGCTACGAGCAGTACTTC
j_gene: TRBJ2-7
d_gene: NA
abundance: many
v_gene: TRBV28

CDR3aa: CSARDWMTSGDHNEQFF
CDR3nt: TGCAGTGCTAGAGACTGGATGACTAGCGGGGACCACAATGAGCAGTTCTTC
j_gene: TRBJ2-1
d_gene: TRBD2
abundance: many
v_gene: TRBV20-1

CDR3aa: CATSRDMGQGNEQYF
CDR3nt: TGTGCCACCAGCAGAGATATGGGACAGGGGAATGAGCAGTACTTC
j_gene: TRBJ2-7
d_gene: TRBD1
abundance: once
v_gene: TRBV15

CDR3aa: CSARVVSGYNEQFF
CDR3nt: TGCAGTGCTAGGGTGGTTAGCGGCTACAATGAGCAGTTCTTC
j_gene: TRBJ2-1
d_gene: NA
abundance: many
v_gene: TRBV20-1

CDR3aa: CASTPGHLVYGYTF
CDR3nt: TGTGCCAGCACCCCGGGACACTTGGTTTATGGCTACACCTTC
j_gene: TRBJ1-2
d_gene: NA
abundance: NA
v_gene: TRBV28

CDR3aa: CASSKGDGVNQPQHF
CDR3nt: TGCGCCAGCAGCAAAGGGGACGGCGTCAATCAGCCCCAGCATTTT
j_gene: TRBJ1-5
d_gene: NA
abundance: NA
v_gene: TRBV5-1

CDR3aa: CATSDPGLPNTGELFF
CDR3nt: TGTGCCACCAGTGACCCGGGACTACCTAACACCGGGGAGCTGTTTTTT
j_gene: TRBJ2-2
d_gene: TRBD2
abundance: many
v_gene: TRBV24-1

CDR3aa: CASSATLGAANTIYF
CDR3nt: TGTGCCAGCAGTGCTACCCTAGGGGCGGCGAACACCATATATTTT
j_gene: TRBJ1-3
d_gene: NA
abundance: few
v_gene: TRBV9

CDR3aa: CSVAGTVNTGELFF
CDR3nt: TGCAGCGTTGCCGGGACAGTGAACACCGGGGAGCTGTTTTTT
j_gene: TRBJ2-2
d_gene: TRBD1
abundance: NA
v_gene: TRBV29-1

CDR3aa: CASIDSEQFF
CDR3nt: TGTGCCAGCATAGACTCCGAGCAGTTCTTC
j_gene: TRBJ2-1
d_gene: NA
abundance: many
v_gene: TRBV2

CDR3aa: CSVEVASTQYF
CDR3nt: TGCAGCGTTGAGGTGGCCAGCACGCAGTACTTC
j_gene: TRBJ2-7
d_gene: NA
abundance: many
v_gene: TRBV29-1

CDR3aa: CASSPGLFPSSGANVLTF
CDR3nt: TGCGCCAGCAGCCCCGGACTTTTTCCGAGCTCTGGGGCCAACGTCCTGACTTTC
j_gene: TRBJ2-6
d_gene: NA
abundance: few
v_gene: TRBV5-1

CDR3aa: CASSPWTGDEQYF
CDR3nt: TGTGCCAGCTCACCCTGGACAGGGGACGAGCAGTACTTC
j_gene: TRBJ2-7
d_gene: TRBD1
abundance: many
v_gene: TRBV18

CDR3aa: CATAASGLTYEQYF
CDR3nt: TGTGCCACTGCGGCTAGCGGGCTAACCTACGAGCAGTACTTC
j_gene: TRBJ2-7
d_gene: TRBD2
abundance: NA
v_gene: TRBV24-1

CDR3aa: CASSSNSGSSYNEQFF
CDR3nt: TGTGCCAGCAGCTCAAATAGCGGGAGCTCCTACAATGAGCAGTTCTTC
j_gene: TRBJ2-1
d_gene: TRBD2
abundance: many
v_gene: TRBV11-2

CDR3aa: CSARAGTYTGELFF
CDR3nt: TGCAGTGCCAGGGCCGGGACATATACCGGGGAGCTGTTTTTT
j_gene: TRBJ2-2
d_gene: NA
abundance: many
v_gene: TRBV20-1

CDR3aa: CASGGRGLPTDTQYF
CDR3nt: TGCGCCAGCGGCGGCAGGGGGCTACCCACAGATACGCAGTATTTT
j_gene: TRBJ2-3
d_gene: TRBD1
abundance: many
v_gene: TRBV5-1

CDR3aa: CASSQDWDRNSPLHF
CDR3nt: TGCGCCAGCAGCCAAGATTGGGACAGAAATTCACCCCTCCACTTT
j_gene: TRBJ1-6
d_gene: TRBD1
abundance: NA
v_gene: TRBV4-1

CDR3aa: CASSLNAGLAGWGELFF
CDR3nt: TGTGCCAGCAGTTTAAATGCCGGACTAGCGGGATGGGGGGAGCTGTTTTTT
j_gene: TRBJ2-2
d_gene: TRBD2
abundance: many
v_gene: TRBV27

CDR3aa: CASSYPPTGSPHEQYF
CDR3nt: TGTGCCAGCAGTTACCCTCCGACAGGGAGTCCACACGAGCAGTACTTC
j_gene: TRBJ2-7
d_gene: TRBD1
abundance: many
v_gene: TRBV28

CDR3aa: CASSPRQGVGRETQYF
CDR3nt: TGTGCCAGCAGCCCCCGACAGGGGGTGGGGCGTGAGACCCAGTACTTC
j_gene: TRBJ2-5
d_gene: TRBD1
abundance: many
v_gene: TRBV11-3

CDR3aa: CSVDINEAFF
CDR3nt: TGCAGCGTAGATATCAACGAAGCTTTCTTT
j_gene: TRBJ1-1
d_gene: NA
abundance: many
v_gene: TRBV29-1

CDR3aa: CASRLAPGNQPQHF
CDR3nt: TGTGCCAGCAGACTCGCCCCGGGCAATCAGCCCCAGCATTTT
j_gene: TRBJ1-5
d_gene: NA
abundance: NA
v_gene: TRBV27

CDR3aa: CASSIGRVGGETQYF
CDR3nt: TGTGCCAGTAGTATTGGGAGGGTCGGCGGAGAGACCCAGTACTTC
j_gene: TRBJ2-5
d_gene: TRBD2
abundance: few
v_gene: TRBV19

CDR3aa: CASSSNTGLASYEQYF
CDR3nt: TGTGCCAGCAGCTCCAACACGGGACTAGCTTCCTACGAGCAGTACTTC
j_gene: TRBJ2-7
d_gene: TRBD2
abundance: many
v_gene: TRBV7-9

CDR3aa: CASSWAGVYEQYF
CDR3nt: TGTGCCAGCAGCTGGGCGGGAGTGTACGAGCAGTACTTC
j_gene: TRBJ2-7
d_gene: TRBD2
abundance: many
v_gene: TRBV14

CDR3aa: CASSFLKYNEQFF
CDR3nt: TGTGCCAGCAGTTTTCTGAAGTACAATGAGCAGTTCTTC
j_gene: TRBJ2-1
d_gene: NA
abundance: many
v_gene: TRBV12-3/TRBV12-4

CDR3aa: CASSGQITDTQYF
CDR3nt: TGCGCCAGCAGCGGACAGATCACAGATACGCAGTATTTT
j_gene: TRBJ2-3
d_gene: NA
abundance: NA
v_gene: TRBV5-1

CDR3aa: CASGGRQGGNYGYTF
CDR3nt: TGTGCCAGCGGGGGCAGACAGGGGGGGAACTATGGCTACACCTTC
j_gene: TRBJ1-2
d_gene: TRBD1
abundance: many
v_gene: TRBV2

CDR3aa: CSSLTGQGTGELFF
CDR3nt: TGCAGTTCGCTGACAGGTCAGGGCACCGGGGAGCTGTTTTTT
j_gene: TRBJ2-2
d_gene: NA
abundance: NA
v_gene: TRBV20-1

CDR3aa: CSALGDKGAFF
CDR3nt: TGCAGCGCCCTCGGCGACAAAGGAGCTTTCTTT
j_gene: TRBJ1-1
d_gene: NA
abundance: NA
v_gene: TRBV29-1

CDR3aa: CAISEGVGHQETQYF
CDR3nt: TGTGCCATCAGTGAGGGTGTGGGGCACCAAGAGACCCAGTACTTC
j_gene: TRBJ2-5
d_gene: NA
abundance: many
v_gene: TRBV10-3

CDR3aa: CAWSVRHKSTDTQYF
CDR3nt: TGTGCCTGGAGTGTACGTCACAAGAGTACAGATACGCAGTATTTT
j_gene: TRBJ2-3
d_gene: NA
abundance: many
v_gene: TRBV30

CDR3aa: CASSQRREGYEQYF
CDR3nt: TGTGCCAGCAGCCAGCGGCGGGAGGGTTACGAGCAGTACTTC
j_gene: TRBJ2-7
d_gene: TRBD2
abundance: many
v_gene: TRBV7-8

CDR3aa: CASSYGDRGYSPLHF
CDR3nt: TGTGCCAGCAGTTACGGAGACAGGGGCTATTCACCCCTCCACTTT
j_gene: TRBJ1-6
d_gene: TRBD1
abundance: many
v_gene: TRBV6-5

CDR3aa: CSGGQGYQPQHF
CDR3nt: TGCAGCGGGGGACAGGGCTATCAGCCCCAGCATTTT
j_gene: TRBJ1-5
d_gene: TRBD1
abundance: NA
v_gene: TRBV29-1

CDR3aa: CSAHFRLAIDEQFF
CDR3nt: TGCAGTGCTCATTTCCGACTAGCGATCGATGAGCAGTTCTTC
j_gene: TRBJ2-1
d_gene: TRBD2
abundance: few
v_gene: TRBV20-1

CDR3aa: CASSTPGTEGCSEAFF
CDR3nt: TGTGCCAGTAGTACACCCGGGACAGAAGGATGCTCTGAAGCTTTCTTT
j_gene: TRBJ1-1
d_gene: TRBD1
abundance: NA
v_gene: TRBV19

CDR3aa: CASSFPGQRDIQYF
CDR3nt: TGTGCCAGCAGTTTTCCGGGACAGCGGGATATTCAGTACTTC
j_gene: TRBJ2-4
d_gene: NA
abundance: NA
v_gene: TRBV6-5

CDR3aa: CATSDRVNTEAFF
CDR3nt: TGTGCCACCTCCGACAGGGTGAACACTGAAGCTTTCTTT
j_gene: TRBJ1-1
d_gene: TRBD1
abundance: NA
v_gene: TRBV19

CDR3aa: CASSPPPGLANIAETQYF
CDR3nt: TGTGCCAGCAGTCCACCCCCAGGGCTAGCGAATATAGCGGAGACCCAGTACTTC
j_gene: TRBJ2-5
d_gene: NA
abundance: few
v_gene: TRBV27

CDR3aa: CASSQTSGSYEQYF
CDR3nt: TGCGCCAGCAGCCAAACTAGCGGGAGCTACGAGCAGTACTTC
j_gene: TRBJ2-7
d_gene: TRBD2
abundance: many
v_gene: TRBV5-1

CDR3aa: CASSQQGGETQYF
CDR3nt: TGTGCCAGCAGCCAACAGGGGGGAGAGACCCAGTACTTC
j_gene: TRBJ2-5
d_gene: TRBD1
abundance: many
v_gene: TRBV6-1

CDR3aa: CASSPQGQGLVGYEQYF
CDR3nt: TGTGCCAGTAGTCCCCAGGGACAGGGACTAGTAGGATACGAGCAGTACTTC
j_gene: TRBJ2-7
d_gene: NA
abundance: NA
v_gene: TRBV19

CDR3aa: CASSDGTSPRKTQYF
CDR3nt: TGTGCCAGCAGCGATGGGACATCACCTCGGAAGACCCAGTACTTC
j_gene: TRBJ2-5
d_gene: NA
abundance: many
v_gene: TRBV7-2

CDR3aa: CASSYSKGHPYEQYF
CDR3nt: TGTGCCAGCAGTTACTCGAAAGGACACCCGTACGAGCAGTACTTC
j_gene: TRBJ2-7
d_gene: NA
abundance: many
v_gene: TRBV6-5

CDR3aa: CASSGGLAGVNEQYF
CDR3nt: TGTGCCAGCAGTGGGGGACTAGCGGGGGTCAATGAGCAGTACTTC
j_gene: TRBJ2-7
d_gene: TRBD2
abundance: NA
v_gene: TRBV2

CDR3aa: CASSYSPNRSTYEQYF
CDR3nt: TGTGCCAGCAGTTACTCGCCCAACCGTAGCACCTACGAGCAGTACTTC
j_gene: TRBJ2-7
d_gene: NA
abundance: few
v_gene: TRBV6-5

CDR3aa: CASSSGLAGLGEQYF
CDR3nt: TGCGCCAGCAGCTCCGGACTAGCGGGATTGGGCGAGCAGTACTTC
j_gene: TRBJ2-7
d_gene: TRBD2
abundance: many
v_gene: TRBV5-1

CDR3aa: CASSLRTGDFNYGYTF
CDR3nt: TGTGCCAGCAGTCTCAGGACAGGGGACTTCAACTATGGCTACACCTTC
j_gene: TRBJ1-2
d_gene: TRBD1
abundance: many
v_gene: TRBV6-1

CDR3aa: CARMTGDLAEAFF
CDR3nt: TGTGCCAGAATGACAGGGGACCTGGCTGAAGCTTTCTTT
j_gene: TRBJ1-1
d_gene: TRBD1
abundance: NA
v_gene: TRBV30

CDR3aa: CSVAGATGATEAFF
CDR3nt: TGCAGCGTCGCGGGGGCCACAGGGGCCACTGAAGCTTTCTTT
j_gene: TRBJ1-1
d_gene: TRBD1
abundance: few
v_gene: TRBV29-1

CDR3aa: CAITDPGANGYTF
CDR3nt: TGTGCCATCACGGATCCGGGGGCCAATGGCTACACCTTC
j_gene: TRBJ1-2
d_gene: NA
abundance: NA
v_gene: TRBV10-3

CDR3aa: CASGRDNSPLHF
CDR3nt: TGTGCCAGCGGCCGCGATAATTCACCCCTCCACTTT
j_gene: TRBJ1-6
d_gene: NA
abundance: NA
v_gene: TRBV2